Presented here are 26 T cell receptor beta chains from one specimen sequenced in a study of blood T cell repertoires in COVID-19. The method was immunoSEQ multiplex PCR; TCRdb's version includes in-frame clones alone and lacks a portion of them. The sample holds approximately 160,000 clones; 90% are singletons and the top ten take roughly a sixth. Sequenced sample: peripheral blood. The receptor source for this set is a man aged 55-75 years with active or convalescent COVID-19.

This clone was seen a single time. V gene TRBV5-6 combines with J gene TRBJ2-1, with D possibly being TRBD2 (6 bases). The CDR3 sequence is 16 residues long. With 2 bases removed from V and 1 base from J, the gap between germline ends came to 13 bases. Germline-derived CDR1 and CDR2 are SGHDT and YYEEEE. The CDR3, as DNA: TGTGCCAGCAGCTTACCGGGAGCCGGGTCCTACAATGAGCAGTTCTTC. It translates to CASSLPGAGSYNEQFF. The full variable domain, with the rest looked up from reference TRBV5-6 and TRBJ2-1, is DAGVTQSPTHLIKTRGQQVTLRCSPKSGHDTVSWYQQALGQGPQFIFQYYEEEERQRGNFPDRFSGHQFPNYSSELNVNALLLGDSALYLCASSLPGAGSYNEQFFGPGTRLTVL.

The chain is built from TRBV19 and TRBJ2-1; possibly TRBD1 for D (8 bases). The CDR3 is 17 amino acids. Germline V gene data show CDR1 as LNHDA and CDR2 as SQIVND (reference sequence). The V gene lost 3 bases and the J gene lost 8 bases, with 23 bases spanning the gap. The CDR3 spells CASSIGGTWTGLDEQFF. The DNA for the CDR3 is TGTGCCAGTAGTATCGGGGGGACCTGGACAGGGCTCGATGAGCAGTTCTTC.

V usage is TRBV28 and J usage is TRBJ1-1; D is unresolved. Trimming left V 10 bases short and J 4 bases short, with 19 bases between. This CDR3 has 14 residues. From germline, CDR1 is MDHEN and CDR2 SYDVKM. The CDR3 nucleotides are TGTGCCATATACAGATTGGATTTGGGCACTGAAGCTTTCTTT. It specifies CAIYRLDLGTEAFF.

The rearrangement links TRBV24-1 to TRBJ2-2, with 9 bases identical to TRBD1. V was clipped by 8 bases and J by 7 bases; unmatched bases: 7. The germline V gene encodes CDR1 KGHDR and CDR2 SFDVKD. The CDR3 spans 14 residues. The CDR3 DNA reads as TGTGCCACCAAGGGACAGGGAGTCAGCGGGGAGCTGTTTTTT. Its translation is CATKGQGVSGELFF.

The V gene is TRBV4-1, the J gene TRBJ1-3, with a possible D match to TRBD1 (5 bases). Germline values: CDR1 MGHRA, CDR2 YSYEKL. V lost 0 bases to trimming and J lost 2 bases, with 11 bases between them. This CDR3 is 16 amino acids long. The CDR3 sequence: CASSQERGIAGNTIYF. CDR3 in DNA: TGCGCCAGCAGCCAAGAAAGGGGTATCGCTGGAAACACCATATATTTT.

This clone has a single count. The chain recombines TRBV28 with TRBJ1-2, with 8 bases matching TRBD1. CDR3 length equals 13 residues. After removal of 6 bases from V and 4 bases from J, the junction contained 4 bases not matched to a gene. Germline CDR1 and CDR2: MDHEN and SYDVKM. For the CDR3, the DNA is TGTGCCAGCAGCGGGGACAGGAGCTATGGCTACACCTTC. Amino acid sequence: CASSGDRSYGYTF.

The V call is TRBV5-1, the J call TRBJ2-1; TRBD2 aligns across 8 bases. The V gene end was trimmed by 4 bases and the J gene end by 0 bases; junction bases not matched to a gene: 15. The CDR3 runs to 19 residues. Germline lookup yields CDR1 SGHRS and CDR2 YFSETQ. In DNA, the CDR3 is TGCGCCAGCAGCCGCGAGGCGACTAGCGCCCGTAGCTCCTACAATGAGCAGTTCTTC. Translating gives CASSREATSARSSYNEQFF.

The chain combines TRBV10-3 with TRBJ1-2; 10 bases agree with TRBD1. From germline, CDR1 is ENHRY and CDR2 SYGVKD. This CDR3 is 15 amino acids long. V dropped 7 bases and J dropped 5; count of bases not matched to a gene: 10. The CDR3 region is CAITRGTGEGYGYTF. The CDR3 DNA follows: TGTGCCATCACGCGGGGGACAGGGGAGGGATATGGCTACACCTTC.

The V gene is TRBV10-3, the J gene TRBJ1-2; 10 bases are a match to TRBD1. The trim removed 3 bases at V and 3 bases at J, leaving 7 bases unmatched. The germline V gene has CDR1 ENHRY and CDR2 SYGVKD. This CDR3 is built from 16 residues. This chain's CDR3 is CAISEEGTGVYYGYTF. CDR3 nucleotide sequence: TGTGCCATCAGTGAAGAGGGGACAGGGGTTTACTATGGCTACACCTTC.

The genes are TRBV14 and TRBJ2-1; TRBD1 matches 8 bases. CDR1 and CDR2 (germline): SGHDN, FVKESK. The V gene end was trimmed by 4 bases and the J gene end by 6 bases; junction bases not matched to a gene: 2. This CDR3 comprises 13 residues. Here the CDR3 DNA reads TGTGCCAGCAGCCGGACAGGGAGCAATGAGCAGTTCTTC. It yields the protein CASSRTGSNEQFF.

The CDR3 nucleotides are TGCGCCAGCAGCTTGCCGACTAGCGGGGGGGCCAGAGAGCAGTTCTTC. As protein: CASSLPTSGGAREQFF. The chain has TRBV5-1 and TRBJ2-1; TRBD2 agrees at 14 bases. Germline loops: CDR1 SGHRS, CDR2 YFSETQ. The CDR3 runs 16 residues. Trimming cost V 1 base and J 10 bases; bases outside gene matches: 7.

This sequence joins TRBV6-2 or TRBV6-3 and TRBJ2-7; D ambiguous. Germline V gene sequence: CDR1 MNHEY, CDR2 SVGEGT. Trimming shortened V by 1 base and J by 2 bases, and 15 bases separated the two germline ends. The CDR3 loop spans 16 amino acids. CDR3 sequence: CASSYWASKEAYEQYF. The DNA of the CDR3 is TGTGCCAGCAGTTACTGGGCCAGTAAGGAAGCCTACGAGCAGTACTTC.

Here the CDR3 DNA reads TGTGCCAATGGGGAGCTTGGCTACACCTTC. Its protein product is CANGELGYTF. The chain links TRBV2 to TRBJ1-2; D is unresolved. CDR1 and CDR2 (germline): SNHLY, FYNNEI. The CDR3 consists of 10 residues. Trimming stripped 10 bases from V and 7 bases from J, with 10 bases between.

The genes are TRBV10-3 and TRBJ2-1; 7 bases are a match to TRBD1. Germline lookup yields CDR1 ENHRY and CDR2 SYGVKD. This CDR3 comprises 15 residues. V was clipped by 0 bases and J by 9 bases; unmatched bases: 8. The CDR3 DNA is TGTGCCATCAGTGAGTCTTTACAGGGGATCGGTGAGCAGTTCTTC. This sequence encodes CAISESLQGIGEQFF.

This chain joins TRBV5-5 and TRBJ2-3, with a tentative D call TRBD2 (7 bases). V lost 1 base to trimming and J lost 6 bases, with 9 bases between them. CDR3 size: 13 residues. Germline loops: CDR1 SGHKS, CDR2 YYEKEE (reference sequence). This CDR3 reads CASSLWGGDTQYF. The CDR3 region has the DNA TGTGCCAGCAGCTTGTGGGGGGGCGATACGCAGTATTTT.

On this clone: This same CDR3 is encoded by further DNA sequences in the sample. The chain is built from TRBV10-2 and TRBJ1-1; D is uncertain. Per the germline V gene, CDR1 is WSHSY and CDR2 is SAAADI. V gave up 4 bases and J gave up 2 bases, with 8 bases separating them. This CDR3 contains 13 residues. The CDR3 protein is CASSGQVNTEAFF. CDR3 DNA sequence: TGCGCCAGCAGTGGGCAGGTAAACACTGAAGCTTTCTTT.

This chain uses TRBV5-1 with TRBJ1-1; 7 bases map to TRBD1. The J segment lost 1 base and the V segment lost 1 base, leaving 7 bases of the junction unmatched. The CDR3 runs 16 residues. The germline CDR1 and CDR2 sequences are SGHRS and YFSETQ. The CDR3 loop reads CASSLTPGQTNTEAFF. The CDR3 DNA is TGCGCCAGCAGCTTGACCCCGGGACAGACGAACACTGAAGCTTTCTTT.

This sequence joins TRBV6-5 and TRBJ1-6; TRBD1 aligns across 7 bases. V lost 6 bases and J lost 14; bases outside the gene matches: 4. The CDR3 loop spans 11 amino acids. The germline V gene encodes CDR1 MNHEY and CDR2 SVGAGI. CDR3 sequence: CASSIQGSLHF. CDR3 bases: TGTGCCAGCAGCATACAGGGGTCCCTCCACTTT.

The rearrangement uses TRBV5-4 and TRBJ2-1, with D unclear. The CDR3 is 15 residues long. With 0 bases removed from V and 5 bases from J, the gap between germline ends came to 12 bases. The germline V gene has CDR1 SGHNT and CDR2 YYREEE (reference sequence). CDR3 residues: CASSLASPRNNEQFF. The CDR3 DNA reads as TGTGCCAGCAGCTTGGCCTCTCCCAGGAACAATGAGCAGTTCTTC.

The genes are TRBV5-1 and TRBJ2-1, with 8 bases fitting TRBD2. V was pared by 0 bases and J by 2 bases, with 4 bases of the junction left unmatched. The germline V gene encodes CDR1 SGHRS and CDR2 YFSETQ. The CDR3 spans 16 residues. The CDR3 region is CASSLGAGGTYNEQFF. DNA of the CDR3: TGCGCCAGCAGCTTGGGGGCGGGAGGAACCTACAATGAGCAGTTCTTC.

V gene TRBV11-2 combines with J gene TRBJ1-1; D is unclear. Trimming pared 1 base from V and 0 bases from J, leaving 6 bases between. The germline gives CDR1 SGHAT, CDR2 FQNNGV. The CDR3 is 14 residues long. The CDR3 protein is CASSLVQVNTEAFF. In nucleotides, the CDR3 is TGTGCCAGCAGCTTAGTTCAGGTGAACACTGAAGCTTTCTTT.

The V call is TRBV3-1 (or the pseudogene TRBV3-2), the J call TRBJ2-7, with D perhaps matching TRBD1 (5 bases). The V end lost 0 bases, the J end lost 5 bases, and 11 bases lay between the germline ends. Germline CDR1 is LGHDT and CDR2 is YNNKEL (reference sequence). This CDR3 comprises 14 residues. Here the CDR3 DNA reads TGTGCCAGCAGCCAAGAAGGGGCTTTCGACGAGCAGTACTTC. It encodes CASSQEGAFDEQYF.

V and J are TRBV19 and TRBJ1-5, with D perhaps matching TRBD1 (5 bases). The CDR3 sequence is 15 residues long. Trimming took 7 bases from V and 4 from J, leaving 17 bases between them. In germline, CDR1 is LNHDA, CDR2 SQIVND (reference sequence). In DNA, the CDR3 is TGTGCCAGTACCCAAGGGGCTATAGGGAATCAGCCCCAGCATTTT. This encodes CASTQGAIGNQPQHF. Filled out from reference TRBV19 and TRBJ1-5, the complete variable domain reads DGGITQSPKYLFRKEGQNVTLSCEQNLNHDAMYWYRQDPGQGLRLIYYSQIVNDFQKGDIAEGYSVSREKKESFPLTVTSAQKNPTAFYLCASTQGAIGNQPQHFGDGTRLSIL.

With respect to this clone: This sample also contains other DNA sequences that code for the same CDR3. The chain couples TRBV5-1 to TRBJ1-2, with D maybe TRBD1 (5 bases). The CDR3 consists of 13 residues. CDR1 and CDR2 (germline): SGHRS, YFSETQ. The V end was cut by 3 bases, the J end by 4 bases, with 10 bases between. DNA of the CDR3: TGCGCCAGCAGCTCCGACAGAGGCTATGGCTACACCTTC. Residues: CASSSDRGYGYTF.

The CDR3 here is CASSLLTGRAGNTIYF. The CDR3 nucleotides are TGTGCCAGCAGCTTACTCACAGGGAGGGCTGGAAACACCATATATTTT. The rearrangement uses TRBV7-9 and TRBJ1-3; a weak D match, TRBD1 (6 bases). Germline V lookup: CDR1 SEHNR, CDR2 FQNEAQ (reference sequence). The CDR3 is made up of 16 amino acids. V was shortened by 2 bases and J by 2 bases, with 13 bases between the two germline ends.

This chain links TRBV28 with TRBJ1-2; D gene uncertain. With 5 bases removed from V and 2 bases from J, the gap between germline ends came to 12 bases. Germline CDR1 and CDR2: MDHEN and SYDVKM. The CDR3 length is 14 residues. Here the CDR3 DNA reads TGTGCCAGCAGTGGCAGGCCGTCCAACTATGGCTACACCTTC. It specifies CASSGRPSNYGYTF.